This T cell receptor beta chain was found in a study of cytomegalovirus exposure and HLA in healthy donors (dated by TCRdb to the late 2010s). For context, the study as a whole: According to an earlier analysis of 550 to 700 of the donors, about 179 million T cells yielded 90 million to 130 million unique TCR beta sequences and 250 to 350 Gb of sequence data. In a later analysis, previously published TCR beta repertoires from several hundred donors were re-analyzed and high-resolution HLA genotyping was added so that TCR occurrence patterns could be studied. The study used immunosequencing to profile the T cell repertoires of approximately 690 subjects and linked those repertoires to cytomegalovirus serostatus. An early release covering around 630 HLA-typed donors comprised roughly 300 gigabases of sequencing data and roughly 86 million unique TCR sequences. Four to six DR-DQ haplotypes were handled as single units for association and clustering, since linkage in the cohort was strong. The study aimed to test whether cataloging public T cell receptors could reveal signatures of past pathogen exposure. The genetic ancestry cluster associated with self-reported Caucasian donors included over 65% of the 300 to 450 genotyped donors. In addition to the first cohort of roughly 700 subjects, a separate validation cohort of 130 or so different subjects was used. Donor age, sex, ethnicity and CMV serostatus were compiled together with the repertoire data. HLA typing covered class I and class II loci at four-digit resolution. On average, about 200,000 unique TCR beta nucleotide sequences were sequenced per donor among fewer than 500 genotyped donors of the cohort, with around 19% of those sequences being non-productive. All discovery cohort repertoires had been generated using a single sequencing platform. A later genetic analysis used genome-wide SNP genotypes for about 55% of the 666 donors, treating that subset as a discovery cohort. The number of typed donors differed by locus: 629-630 for A, B, C, DRB1 and DQB1; approximately 520 for DQA1; fewer than 610 for DPA1; and around 470 for DPB1. Rather than drawing on any new phenotypic data, the later analysis identified candidate immune exposures from TCR beta sequences and the way those sequences occurred across donors. An earlier analysis of 500 to 750 of the donors applied high-throughput TCR beta sequencing to assess whether each TCR beta V gene segment acted as functional or pseudogenic. High-throughput TCR immunosequencing, statistical association of individual TCRs with disease status, and machine learning were combined to predict cytomegalovirus infection status. Overall study results and their limits: Some IMGT-functional V segments, including TRBV6-2 and TRBV6-3, could not be told apart with the 87-base-pair reads, so those segments were excluded. An association between a missense DCLRE1C variant and V-gene and J-gene trimming of TCR beta chains was found in a later genetic analysis and replicated in an independent cohort. According to a later analysis, most CMV-associated TCR beta chains appeared to be HLA-restricted, and the HLA associations seemed to be driven largely by CMV exposure. Immune exposure information for the cohort was limited to CMV serostatus. Several of the top co-occurrence clusters appeared to be linked to parvovirus B19, influenza, CMV and Epstein-Barr virus, according to a later analysis. A group of highly shared sequence variants was considered likely to be a technical artifact of the sequencing pipeline. According to the authors, the approach could potentially be generalized to other disease states and immunological phenotypes. Correlated functional status among segregating V segments might reflect linkage disequilibrium, but an unknown experimental factor could not be ruled out. In the study, 150 to 200 TCR beta chains were listed as associated with cytomegalovirus. Cytomegalovirus status was reported to be diagnosed by the classifier with high specificity and sensitivity in both the original and validation cohorts. Because HLA typing was unavailable for some donors at each locus, only the typed subset was used in association tests. In a later analysis, TCR association rates were found to vary across HLA loci, with the most associated TCRs seen for DRB1 alleles and the fewest for HLA-C alleles. A later analysis associated 16,951 TCR beta sequences with specific HLA alleles at a false discovery rate of 0.05. Presence/absence analyses assumed roughly uniform sequencing depth across donors, an assumption that may not hold. Because counts were too low, roughly 18 rarely observed V segments, including chromosome 9 orphons, were left out of the earlier analysis of 587 of the donors. While some public TCRs were present in many individuals, most TCR sequences turned up only very rarely across donors. An earlier analysis of 450 to 750 of the donors showed that most TCR beta V segments appeared in productive rearrangements either about 90% or about 30% of the time, which broadly matched IMGT annotations. This cohort had only TCR beta chains sequenced, and the lack of alpha or paired-chain data limited which features could be detected. In a later analysis, HLA-associated TCR beta chains showed more clonal expansion and lower generation probabilities than non-associated chains that were equally common. In a later genetic analysis, fewer N-insertions in productive TCRs were reported among donors in an Asian-associated ancestry cluster than the roughly 640-donor mean. In vitro tests confirmed that a few of the cytomegalovirus-associated TCR beta chains recognize cytomegalovirus antigens. Assigning TCR associations to individual alleles was difficult when HLA alleles, especially DR and DQ, strongly co-occurred. A further reported finding was that TCR beta sequences accurately predicted the HLA-A and HLA-B alleles for most subjects in the first cohort.

CDR1 and CDR2, looked up from the germline V gene (reference sequence), are PRHDT and FYEKMQ. V is pruned by 5 bases and J by 2 bases, leaving 8 bases of the junction without a gene match. The CDR3 spans 15 residues, from the cysteine through the phenylalanine. The only DNA kept is the CDR3, 45 bases in frame from the first base. As to this clone: What this receptor recognizes is not known. No base-level quality is on record; no much larger clone is a single base apart.

The cohort comprised several hundred healthy bone marrow donors. All cohort members were sampled while nominally healthy, although unrecorded immune exposures were likely present. The donor was CMV seropositive and was included in the group of almost 300 seropositive cohort members. Every donor gave a peripheral blood sample, and the peripheral blood mononuclear cells from that sample were used for TCR beta sequencing. Genomic DNA extraction from the blood cell samples was performed with the Qiagen DNeasy Blood Extraction Kit. The library was made by the immunoSEQ multiplex PCR assay. For the multiplex PCR, a mixture combining 60 forward primers for TCR Vbeta segments and 13 reverse primers for TCR Jbeta segments was used. Amplification of the CDR3 region of rearranged TCR beta genes was performed with a multiplex PCR assay on genomic DNA. The Illumina HiSeq System was used to sequence the amplified TCR beta libraries as 87-base-pair reads. For the original study's pipeline: In a later analysis, some 80 million unique TCR beta chains were counted across the 650 to 700 repertoires, and roughly 9.9 million of these chains were shared by at least two donors. To remove PCR and sequencing errors, raw reads were error-corrected and collapsed into unique sequences using a nearest-neighbor algorithm that merged closely related sequences. Alignment of CDR3 sequences to IMGT reference sequences was used to assign V, D and J gene segments. For a sequence to be retained, a match of at least six nucleotides to both a V gene segment and a J gene segment was required. A rearrangement counted as productive if the CDR3 had no stop codons and remained in frame with V and J, and every other rearrangement counted as non-productive. Following IMGT convention, CDR3 was defined as the stretch from the second conserved V-encoded cysteine up to the conserved J-encoded phenylalanine. The earlier analysis of fewer than 700 of the donors excluded sequences that lacked an unambiguous match to a single V gene segment. An earlier analysis of 587 of the donors classified V segments as functional when productive rearrangements were above 56.7% and as segregating when the standard deviation between donors was above 5%. To diagnose cytomegalovirus status from the catalog of TCR beta chain sequences, a statistical classification framework was built. In a later analysis, V and J genes were assigned by comparing TCR nucleotide sequences against IMGT/GENE-DB human TR gene sequences. The TCRdist pipeline was used in a later analysis to assign CDR3 sequences and most-parsimonious VDJ recombination scenarios. In a later analysis, every TCR beta chain was defined by the combination of its CDR3 amino acid sequence and its V-gene family, and reads without a unique V-gene family were dropped. A later analysis removed 500 to 600 highly shared, low-generation-probability nucleotide sequences to deal with suspected cross-contamination and a sequencing artifact. For each public chain, a later analysis derived a clonal expansion index from normalized ranks of inferred template counts within each repertoire. A later analysis computed generation probabilities with a VDJ recombination model fitted to out-of-frame rearrangements, and checked the results against IGoR. In a later analysis, hypergeometric tests were used to score TCR-TCR, TCR-HLA and TCR-CMV co-occurrence, with a repertoire-size bias correction applied to TCR pairs. False discovery rates were estimated in a later analysis by permuting HLA or CMV assignments 20 times. A later analysis grouped co-occurring TCRs with DBSCAN, adding TCRdist sequence similarity when clustering within HLA-allele-positive subsets. Repertoires with fewer than 30,000 or more than 120,000 public chains were left out of co-occurrence clustering, as were five repertoires with anomalous nucleotide sharing. TCRdb holds this immuneACCESS table with in-frame rearrangements only. Some clones are missing; in checked studies, unresolved V genes explain under half, and the rest has no known cause. That table is the source of V, J and clone size, and D and trimming were worked out from the DNA. This sample lists 150,000 or so clones; around 86% were detected once. The top ten clonotypes cover approximately 4% of the sample.

This receptor was obtained from a man aged 50 to 60 in good health and CMV-seropositive. The sample consisted of PBMCs. The chain uses TRBV13 and TRBJ1-1; 7 of the junction bases match TRBD1. The CDR3: CASSTVGTDNTEAFF. The nucleotide sequence is TGTGCCAGCAGCACCGTTGGGACAGACAACACTGAAGCTTTCTTT.